A single sample gave rise to the 30 T cell receptor beta chains below, sequenced in a study of response to subunit inactivated influenza vaccine. TCRdb reanalysed the RT-PCR reads using MiXCR and keeps one entry per CDR3 protein. Among 250,000 to 350,000 distinct CDR3 sequences listed, about 20% were seen once. Sequenced material: PBMCs from blood, taken approximately 20 months after vaccination. Receptor source: a man between 50 and 75 years old who received an inactivated influenza vaccine.

This clonotype was found a few times. The chain employs TRBV20-1 and TRBJ2-7; TRBD2 agrees at 13 bases. This CDR3 region has 14 residues. Germline CDR1 DFQATT, CDR2 SNEGSKA (reference sequence). The V gene end was trimmed by 6 bases and the J gene end by 7 bases; junction bases not matched to a gene: 9. The CDR3 reads CSAIGTSGMGEQYF. In nucleotides, the CDR3 is TGCAGTGCCATCGGGACTAGCGGGATGGGTGAGCAGTACTTC.

The V gene is TRBV29-1, the J gene TRBJ2-1; D unresolved. Germline V gives CDR1 SQVTM, CDR2 ANQGSEA. The CDR3 spans 14 residues. Trimming took 4 bases from V and 0 from J, leaving 10 bases between them. The CDR3 here is CSVVSDLSYNEQFF. The CDR3 DNA follows: TGCAGCGTTGTTTCCGACCTCTCCTACAATGAGCAGTTCTTC.

The rearrangement uses TRBV20-1 and TRBJ2-1, with unresolved D. V lost 2 bases and J lost 1, with 9 bases in between. This CDR3 is built from 14 residues. From germline, CDR1 is DFQATT and CDR2 SNEGSKA (reference sequence). The CDR3 sequence: CSARLTVSYNEQFF. CDR3 DNA: TGCAGTGCTAGATTAACTGTTTCCTACAATGAGCAGTTCTTC.

This clonotype has more than one count but fewer than ten. The chain recombines TRBV5-5 with TRBJ2-1; possibly TRBD2 for D (6 bases). The CDR3 runs to 15 residues. V was shortened by 3 bases and J by 5 bases, with 15 bases between the two germline ends. The V gene's germline CDR1 is SGHKS and CDR2 YYEKEE (reference sequence). The chain's CDR3 is CASSSLATRDNEQFF. The CDR3 nucleotides are TGTGCCAGCAGCTCGCTAGCGACTCGGGACAATGAGCAGTTCTTC.

This clonotype was observed a few times. The DNA of the CDR3 is TGTGCCAGCATCCCCCGGGAGGGCTATGGCTACACCTTC. The encoded protein is CASIPREGYGYTF. The chain combines TRBV12-3 or TRBV12-4 with TRBJ1-2; D is uncertain. V was trimmed by 7 bases and J by 4 bases, leaving 13 bases between them. The CDR3 covers 13 residues.

This clonotype was detected only a few times. This chain connects TRBV10-1 to TRBJ2-1; TRBD2 is a possible D gene (5 bases). The germline V gene encodes CDR1 WNHNN and CDR2 SYGVQD (reference sequence). This CDR3 has 14 amino acids. With 0 bases removed from V and 6 bases from J, the gap between germline ends came to 9 bases. CDR3 DNA sequence: TGCGCCAGCAGTGAGTCCCCACGGGGCAATGAGCAGTTCTTC. Its protein product is CASSESPRGNEQFF.

The chain has TRBV10-2 and TRBJ2-1, with 7 bases that match TRBD2. The junction had 7 bases not matched to a gene; V was cut back by 2 bases and J by 9 bases. CDR1 is WSHSY, CDR2 SAAADI, per germline. CDR3 size: 14 residues. The CDR3 DNA reads as TGCGCCAGCAGTGAGAGCGGGATTGGTAGTGAGCAGTTCTTC. It encodes CASSESGIGSEQFF.

This chain uses TRBV12-3 or TRBV12-4 with TRBJ2-7; either TRBD1 or TRBD2 may supply D (5 bases each). V gave up 6 bases and J gave up 0 bases, with 12 bases separating them. CDR3 size: 14 residues. CDR3 nucleotides: TGTGCCAGCAGGCCGGGACGTCGCTCCTACGAGCAGTACTTC. Translation gives CASRPGRRSYEQYF.

V is TRBV29-1 and J is TRBJ2-1; D is uncertain. Germline lookup yields CDR1 SQVTM and CDR2 ANQGSEA. V dropped 6 bases and J dropped 6 bases, with 9 bases sitting between them. This CDR3 is 11 amino acids long. The CDR3 is CSVPWGNEQFF. CDR3 in DNA: TGCAGCGTCCCGTGGGGCAATGAGCAGTTCTTC.

This clonotype was counted ten times or more. V gene TRBV20-1 combines with J gene TRBJ1-1, with D tentatively TRBD1 (6 bases). This CDR3 region has 14 residues. Germline CDR1 is DFQATT and CDR2 is SNEGSKA (reference sequence). Trimming left V 5 bases short and J 0 bases short, with 13 bases between. The CDR3 sequence: CSAGTGLMNTEAFF. DNA for the CDR3: TGCAGTGCTGGTACAGGGCTCATGAACACTGAAGCTTTCTTT.

There are many counts of this clonotype. The chain joins TRBV6-2 or TRBV6-3 to TRBJ1-1; D gene unclear. The germline V gene encodes CDR1 MNHEY and CDR2 SVGEGT. The CDR3 is 16 residues long. The V end was cut by 2 bases, the J end by 3 bases, with 16 bases between. The CDR3 sequence: CASSYRLTVRDTEAFF. The DNA for the CDR3 is TGTGCCAGCAGTTACCGCCTGACTGTCCGTGACACTGAAGCTTTCTTT.

The chain has TRBV9 and TRBJ2-7; 9 bases map to TRBD1. The CDR3 is made up of 14 amino acids. Germline CDR1 SGDLS, CDR2 YYNGEE. Unmatched junction bases numbered 3, after V lost 3 bases and J lost 2 bases. CDR3 bases: TGTGCCAGCAGCGAACAGGGGGCCCCCTACGAGCAGTACTTC. Translated, it gives CASSEQGAPYEQYF.

The genes are TRBV6-1 and TRBJ2-1; maybe TRBD2 (7 bases). V lost 7 bases and J lost 7, with 20 bases in between. CDR3 length: 15 amino acids. Germline V lookup: CDR1 MNHNS, CDR2 SASEGT. The CDR3 DNA reads as TGTGCCAGCATCAGTATCGGGGGGCCCCCAAATGAGCAGTTCTTC. The encoded protein is CASISIGGPPNEQFF.

The chain employs TRBV9 and TRBJ2-1, with 8 bases lining up with TRBD2. The germline CDR1 and CDR2 sequences are SGDLS and YYNGEE. Trimming at V came to 3 bases and at J to 2 bases, leaving 10 bases not matched to a gene. The CDR3 is 17 amino acids. The CDR3 DNA follows: TGTGCCAGCAGCGAAGACGAAACTAGCGGCACCTACAATGAGCAGTTCTTC. Translating it yields CASSEDETSGTYNEQFF.

This clonotype turned up a few times. V is TRBV6-2 or TRBV6-3 and J is TRBJ1-1; the D gene is possibly TRBD1 (5 bases). The CDR3 has 14 residues. Trimming took 8 bases from V and 4 from J, leaving 17 bases between them. Germline V gene data show CDR1 as MNHEY and CDR2 as SVGEGT. CDR3 bases: TGTGCCAGCGCCCGAAATGACAGATCCACTGAAGCTTTCTTT. Its protein product is CASARNDRSTEAFF.

As concerns this clonotype: Without the conserved terminal phenylalanine or tryptophan, this CDR3 likely stems from a read error. The chain combines TRBV29-1 with TRBJ1-1; maybe TRBD1 (6 bases). V was trimmed by 6 bases and J by 4 bases, leaving 15 bases between them. There are 13 residues in the CDR3. The germline V gene has CDR1 SQVTM and CDR2 ANQGSEA. The CDR3 protein is CSVVTGLATEAFS. CDR3 DNA sequence: TGCAGCGTAGTTACAGGGTTGGCCACTGAAGCTTTCTCT.

The chain carries TRBV7-8 and TRBJ2-7, with D hard to call. V was shortened by 3 bases and J by 6 bases, with 12 bases between the two germline ends. CDR1 and CDR2 (germline): SGHVS, FQNEAQ. CDR3 length: 13 amino acids. The CDR3 nucleotides read TGTGCCAGCAGCTTCACAACTTATTCCGAGCAGTACTTC. This encodes CASSFTTYSEQYF. The full variable domain, rest sourced from reference TRBV7-8 and TRBJ2-7, is GAGVSQSPRYKVAKRGQDVALRCDPISGHVSLFWYQQALGQGPEFLTYFQNEAQLDKSGLPSDRFFAERPEGSVSTLKIQRTQQEDSAVYLCASSFTTYSEQYFGPGTRLTVT.

This clonotype turned up a few times. The V call is TRBV29-1, the J call TRBJ2-1; the D gene is possibly TRBD1 (5 bases). V dropped 4 bases and J dropped 14 bases, with 12 bases sitting between them. CDR1 SQVTM and CDR2 ANQGSEA come from the germline V gene. The CDR3 loop spans 10 amino acids. CDR3 region: CSVAVQGEFF. The CDR3 coding sequence is TGCAGCGTTGCGGTCCAGGGTGAGTTCTTC.

This chain joins TRBV7-2 and TRBJ1-3; no firm D call. V lost 6 bases to trimming and J lost 2 bases, with 14 bases between them. Germline values: CDR1 SGHTA, CDR2 FQGNSA. The CDR3 extends over 15 amino acids. CDR3: CASSPDGVPGNTIYF. The CDR3, as DNA: TGTGCCAGCAGTCCGGACGGCGTACCTGGAAACACCATATATTTT.

The gene calls are TRBV7-8 and TRBJ2-7, with D perhaps given as TRBD1 or TRBD2 (6 bases each). The CDR3 spans 14 residues. With 3 bases removed from V and 0 bases from J, the gap between germline ends came to 9 bases. Per germline, CDR1 SGHVS and CDR2 FQNEAQ. The CDR3 region is CASSFRGDSYEQYF. The CDR3, as DNA: TGTGCCAGCAGCTTTAGGGGGGACTCCTACGAGCAGTACTTC.

The sample holds a few counts of this clonotype. V gene TRBV15 combines with J gene TRBJ1-4; D unresolved. CDR1 and CDR2 from the germline V gene are LNHNV and YYDKDF (reference sequence). This CDR3 has 15 residues. V was trimmed by 3 bases and J by 0 bases, leaving 8 bases between them. CDR3 in amino acids: CATSRLGATNEKLFF. CDR3 nucleotides: TGTGCCACCAGCAGGCTAGGTGCAACTAATGAAAAACTGTTTTTT.

This clonotype was counted at least ten times. The chain recombines TRBV6-5 with TRBJ1-2, with 8 bases lining up with TRBD1. CDR1 and CDR2 (germline): MNHEY, SVGAGI. V was clipped by 0 bases and J by 2 bases; unmatched bases: 5. The CDR3 length is 16 residues. The CDR3: CASSYSGGQENYGYTF. CDR3 bases: TGTGCCAGCAGTTACTCGGGGGGACAGGAAAACTATGGCTACACCTTC.

This clonotype was observed a handful of times. The chain uses TRBV20-1 and TRBJ1-6; a possible D gene is TRBD1 (6 bases). V lost 2 bases, J lost 3 bases, and 11 bases lay in between. Germline V gives CDR1 DFQATT, CDR2 SNEGSKA (reference sequence). The CDR3 extends over 15 amino acids. CDR3 region: CSARWGASYNSPLHF. As DNA, the CDR3 is TGCAGTGCTAGATGGGGGGCTAGCTATAATTCACCCCTCCACTTT.

This clonotype was recorded a few times. The chain employs TRBV5-6 and TRBJ2-1; D possibly uses TRBD1 or TRBD2 (5 bases each). Trimming removed 2 bases at V and 9 bases at J, with 6 bases between. The CDR3 runs 11 residues. In germline, CDR1 is SGHDT, CDR2 YYEEEE. CDR3 amino acids: CASSFGGEQFF. In nucleotides, the CDR3 is TGTGCCAGCAGCTTTGGGGGTGAGCAGTTCTTC. The full variable domain, rest sourced from reference TRBV5-6 and TRBJ2-1, is DAGVTQSPTHLIKTRGQQVTLRCSPKSGHDTVSWYQQALGQGPQFIFQYYEEEERQRGNFPDRFSGHQFPNYSSELNVNALLLGDSALYLCASSFGGEQFFGPGTRLTVL.

The genes are TRBV9 and TRBJ1-1; maybe TRBD1 (6 bases). Looked up from germline, CDR1 is SGDLS and CDR2 is YYNGEE. V was trimmed by 5 bases and J by 1 base, leaving 15 bases between them. The CDR3 sequence is 15 residues long. The CDR3: CASRAIGGGNTEAFF. In nucleotides, the CDR3 is TGTGCCAGCAGAGCGATTGGGGGCGGGAACACTGAAGCTTTCTTT.

This clonotype was counted only a few times. V is TRBV20-1 and J is TRBJ2-1, with D perhaps TRBD2 (5 bases). The CDR3 spans 11 residues. With 7 bases removed from V and 4 bases from J, the gap between germline ends came to 8 bases. Germline values: CDR1 DFQATT, CDR2 SNEGSKA (reference sequence). CDR3 in DNA: TGCAGTGTTCGGGGATACAATGAGCAGTTCTTC. Translating gives CSVRGYNEQFF.

The chain has TRBV4-1 and TRBJ2-7; D gene unclear. Germline assignment: CDR1 MGHRA and CDR2 YSYEKL. This CDR3 spans 14 amino acids. Trimming stripped 1 base from V and 1 base from J, with 8 bases between. CDR3 DNA: TGCGCCAGCAGCCAAGTCTACAAGTCCTACGAGCAGTACTTC. This gives the protein CASSQVYKSYEQYF.

This clonotype was seen a few times. The DNA of the CDR3 is TGTGCCAGCATCCACCCGCTTAATCAGCCCCAGCATTTT. It encodes CASIHPLNQPQHF. The chain recombines TRBV6-2 or TRBV6-3 with TRBJ1-5; D gene unclear. The V end lost 7 bases, the J end lost 4 bases, and 11 bases lay between the germline ends. The CDR3 totals 13 residues. Germline CDR1 and CDR2: MNHEY and SVGEGT.

This clonotype was recorded many times. The J gene is TRBJ1-1, the V gene TRBV28; perhaps TRBD1 as D (5 bases). Per germline, CDR1 MDHEN and CDR2 SYDVKM. CDR3 length: 13 residues. The ends were cut back, 5 bases at V and 1 base at J, with 8 bases in the middle. The CDR3 sequence: CASSRGGNTEAFF. The DNA of the CDR3 is TGTGCCAGCAGTCGGGGGGGGAACACTGAAGCTTTCTTT.

The V call is TRBV28, the J call TRBJ1-5; D gene ambiguous. The length of the CDR3 is 12 residues. The germline V gene has CDR1 MDHEN and CDR2 SYDVKM. V was pared by 6 bases and J by 7 bases, with 10 bases between. This CDR3 reads CASRWGAQPQHF. The CDR3 bases are TGTGCCAGCAGGTGGGGAGCACAGCCCCAGCATTTT.